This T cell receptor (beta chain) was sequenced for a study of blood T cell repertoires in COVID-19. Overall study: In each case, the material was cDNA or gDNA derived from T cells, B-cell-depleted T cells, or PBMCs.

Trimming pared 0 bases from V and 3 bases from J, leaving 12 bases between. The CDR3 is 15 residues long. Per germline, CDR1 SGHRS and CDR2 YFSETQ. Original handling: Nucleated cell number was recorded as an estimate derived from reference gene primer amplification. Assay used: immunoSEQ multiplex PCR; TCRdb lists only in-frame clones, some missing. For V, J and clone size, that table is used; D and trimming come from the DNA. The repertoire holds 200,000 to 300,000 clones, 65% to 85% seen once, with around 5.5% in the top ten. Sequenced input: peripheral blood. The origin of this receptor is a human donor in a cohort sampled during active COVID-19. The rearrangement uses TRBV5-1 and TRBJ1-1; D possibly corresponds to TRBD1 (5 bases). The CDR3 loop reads CASSLDGRAYTEAFF. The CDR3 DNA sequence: TGCGCCAGCAGCTTGGATGGCAGGGCATACACTGAAGCTTTCTTT.